Following are 25 T cell receptor beta chains from one sample sequenced in a study of radiotherapy plus CTLA-4 blockade in lung cancer. TCRdb keeps only in-frame clones here, not all; method: immunoSEQ multiplex PCR. The sample records tens of thousands of clones, about four fifths being singletons. The sequencing here drew on peripheral blood, taken from a patient treated with radiotherapy plus ipilimumab. The receptors were gathered from a human donor with non-small cell lung cancer who had a complete response to radiotherapy plus ipilimumab.

The rearrangement uses TRBV2 and TRBJ2-1, with a possible D match to TRBD1 (5 bases). Per germline, CDR1 SNHLY and CDR2 FYNNEI. With 6 bases removed from V and 5 bases from J, the gap between germline ends came to 14 bases. The CDR3 is 14 residues long. The CDR3 spells CASSMTEINNEQFF. CDR3 in DNA: TGTGCCAGCAGCATGACAGAAATTAACAATGAGCAGTTCTTC.

This chain links TRBV2 with TRBJ1-1, with D unclear. From germline, CDR1 is SNHLY and CDR2 FYNNEI. V shed 6 bases and J shed 5 bases, with 10 bases lying between them. CDR3 length: 12 amino acids. The CDR3 loop reads CASSEERTEAFF. The CDR3 DNA sequence: TGTGCCAGCAGCGAGGAGAGGACTGAAGCTTTCTTT.

This clone was seen once. The rearrangement joins TRBV18 to TRBJ2-7; D not resolved. The ends were cut back, 2 bases at V and 6 bases at J, with 11 bases in the middle. This CDR3 comprises 13 residues. The germline V gene encodes CDR1 KGHSH and CDR2 LQKENI. As DNA, the CDR3 is TGTGCCAGCTCACCAACAGCCTCTGGCGAGCAGTACTTC. This gives the protein CASSPTASGEQYF.

The J gene is TRBJ2-7, the V gene TRBV6-6; TRBD1 might be the D (6 bases). Per germline, CDR1 MNHNY and CDR2 SVGAGI (reference sequence). CDR3 size: 13 residues. Trimming removed 9 bases at V and 0 bases at J, with 12 bases between. This chain's CDR3 is CASHRENSYEQYV. CDR3 nucleotide sequence: TGTGCCAGTCACAGGGAGAACTCCTACGAGCAGTACGTC.

The V call is TRBV5-1, the J call TRBJ2-5, with D perhaps TRBD1 (5 bases). CDR1 is SGHRS, CDR2 YFSETQ, per germline. V was clipped by 0 bases and J by 4 bases, with 13 bases between them. The CDR3 totals 15 residues. DNA of the CDR3: TGCGCCAGCAGCTTGGCAACAGGATACCGAGAGACCCAGTACTTC. This gives the protein CASSLATGYRETQYF.

V is TRBV2 and J is TRBJ2-7; TRBD1 matches 8 bases. V was clipped by 7 bases and J by 5 bases; unmatched bases: 7. CDR1 SNHLY and CDR2 FYNNEI come from the germline V gene. The CDR3 sequence is 13 residues long. The CDR3 sequence is CASNGQGADEQYF. The CDR3 DNA is TGTGCCAGCAACGGACAGGGAGCGGACGAGCAGTACTTC.

This clone was seen only a few times. The chain joins TRBV19 to TRBJ2-1, with D perhaps TRBD2 (6 bases). Trimming left V 1 base short and J 6 bases short, with 7 bases between. This CDR3 contains 13 residues. Germline CDR1 LNHDA, CDR2 SQIVND (reference sequence). DNA of the CDR3: TGTGCCAGTAGTATAGCGGGACTCAATGAGCAGTTCTTC. This translates into CASSIAGLNEQFF.

The rearrangement joins TRBV4-2 to TRBJ1-4; D might be TRBD1 (6 bases). Germline CDR1 reads LGHNA; CDR2 reads YNFKEQ. The CDR3 sequence is 15 residues long. V gave up 4 bases and J gave up 6 bases, with 15 bases separating them. As DNA, the CDR3 is TGTGCCAGCAGCCGAAGGCGGGGGGCGGATGAAAAACTGTTTTTT. Amino acids: CASSRRRGADEKLFF.

In its sample, this clone was seen once. The chain couples TRBV9 to TRBJ2-7; 7 nucleotides align to TRBD1. Germline lookup yields CDR1 SGDLS and CDR2 YYNGEE. The CDR3 spans 13 residues. V shed 4 bases and J 4 bases; nucleotides not matched to a gene: 5. CDR3 loop: CASSRDSLYEQYF. The CDR3 DNA reads as TGTGCCAGCAGCCGGGACAGCCTTTACGAGCAGTACTTC.

This clone was seen a handful of times. This chain joins TRBV19 and TRBJ1-5; D not resolved. Per the germline V gene, CDR1 is LNHDA and CDR2 is SQIVND (reference sequence). V dropped 3 bases and J dropped 1 base, with 10 bases sitting between them. There are 15 residues in the CDR3. The CDR3 protein is CASSIEALSNQPQHF. CDR3 sequence (DNA): TGTGCCAGTAGTATTGAGGCTTTGAGCAATCAGCCCCAGCATTTT.

The chain links TRBV6-5 to TRBJ1-2, with D unresolved. CDR1 MNHEY and CDR2 SVGAGI come from the germline V gene. V was shortened by 0 bases and J by 8 bases, with 7 bases between the two germline ends. This CDR3 is built from 12 residues. CDR3 residues: CASSYSGEGYTF. The CDR3 DNA reads as TGTGCCAGCAGTTACTCCGGGGAAGGCTACACCTTC.

This clone has just a few counts. The genes are TRBV19 and TRBJ2-7; possibly TRBD1 for D (6 bases). Per the germline V gene, CDR1 is LNHDA and CDR2 is SQIVND (reference sequence). CDR3 length: 12 residues. V shed 8 bases and J shed 3 bases, with 11 bases lying between them. The chain's CDR3 is CASGDNHYEQYF. The CDR3, as DNA: TGTGCCAGTGGGGACAACCACTACGAGCAGTACTTC.

V is TRBV2 and J is TRBJ1-1, with D tentatively TRBD1 (6 bases). Looked up from germline, CDR1 is SNHLY and CDR2 is FYNNEI. CDR3 length: 15 amino acids. V lost 7 bases and J 7 bases, leaving 22 bases between the germline ends. In nucleotides, the CDR3 is TGTGCCAGCAAGGGAACACCGGGGGGCAGGGGTGAAGCTTTCTTT. It translates to CASKGTPGGRGEAFF.

V gene TRBV2 combines with J gene TRBJ2-3, with TRBD2 matching over 9 bases. The junction had 8 bases not matched to a gene; V was cut back by 11 bases and J by 2 bases. There are 14 residues in the CDR3. Per the germline V gene, CDR1 is SNHLY and CDR2 is FYNNEI. The DNA of the CDR3 is TGTGCCGGGGAGGCTAGCGGGATCACAGATACGCAGTATTTT. Amino acids: CAGEASGITDTQYF.

This clone was detected once. The chain joins TRBV19 to TRBJ2-6, with 7 bases fitting TRBD2. Germline values: CDR1 LNHDA, CDR2 SQIVND (reference sequence). This CDR3 spans 18 amino acids. V lost 3 bases, J lost 0 bases, and 8 bases stayed unmatched. CDR3 sequence reads: CASSMGGPRLSGANVLTF. In DNA, the CDR3 is TGTGCCAGTAGTATGGGAGGGCCTCGACTCTCTGGGGCCAACGTCCTGACTTTC.

This clone was counted a few times. The CDR3 sequence: CASGGGHSGNTIYF. The CDR3 DNA is TGTGCCAGCGGGGGGGGGCACTCTGGAAACACCATATATTTT. V usage is TRBV6-5 and J usage is TRBJ1-3; tentative D call: TRBD1 (6 bases). The CDR3 length is 14 residues. V was pared by 8 bases and J by 0 bases, with 11 bases between. CDR1 and CDR2 from the germline V gene are MNHEY and SVGAGI.

This clone came up once. This CDR3 is CASSPPRTRFYEQYV. The CDR3 bases are TGCGCCAGCTCCCCGCCGAGGACTAGATTCTACGAGCAGTACGTC. The chain couples TRBV4-1 to TRBJ2-7; 7 nucleotides line up with TRBD2. Germline values: CDR1 MGHRA, CDR2 YSYEKL. The trim removed 8 bases at V and 3 bases at J, leaving 13 bases unmatched. This CDR3 has 15 residues.

This clone was recorded a few times. The V call is TRBV6-4, the J call TRBJ2-7; 7 bases agree with TRBD2. The J segment lost 5 bases and the V segment lost 6 bases, leaving 16 bases of the junction unmatched. CDR1 is MRHNA and CDR2 is SNTAGT in the germline V gene. The CDR3 consists of 16 residues. The CDR3 DNA follows: TGTGCCAGCAGCTGGGCGGGAGCCCCAAAAAAAGACGAGCAGTACGTC. Translating it yields CASSWAGAPKKDEQYV.

The rearrangement uses TRBV18 and TRBJ1-2; a possible D gene is TRBD1 (6 bases). The CDR3 is 16 amino acids. Trimming took 3 bases from V and 4 from J, leaving 18 bases between them. Per the germline V gene, CDR1 is KGHSH and CDR2 is LQKENI. DNA for the CDR3: TGTGCCAGCTCACCTATTGGACAGCTTCTCGGCTATGGCTACACCTTC. Residues: CASSPIGQLLGYGYTF.

In its sample, this clone was seen a few times. This chain joins TRBV19 and TRBJ2-1, with 12 bases identical to TRBD2. This CDR3 is 18 amino acids long. The V segment lost 0 bases and the J segment 6 bases; nucleotides outside the gene matches: 9. Germline values: CDR1 LNHDA, CDR2 SQIVND (reference sequence). As DNA, the CDR3 is TGTGCCAGTAGTATAGATGGGCTAGCGGGGGGGCCCGGCAATGAGCAGTTCTTC. This translates into CASSIDGLAGGPGNEQFF.

This rearrangement joins TRBV4-3 to TRBJ2-1; 7 bases align to TRBD1. Germline V gene lookup returns CDR1 LGHNA and CDR2 YSLEER. The CDR3 consists of 17 residues. After removal of 2 bases from V and 6 bases from J, the junction contained 13 bases not matched to a gene. This CDR3 reads CASSQTGQTYATNEQFF. DNA for the CDR3: TGCGCCAGCAGCCAAACGGGACAGACGTACGCCACCAATGAGCAGTTCTTC.

V is TRBV9 and J is TRBJ2-1; 9 positions match TRBD1. J gave up 3 bases and V 2 bases, and 9 bases lay outside the gene matches. The germline CDR1 and CDR2 sequences are SGDLS and YYNGEE. The CDR3 extends over 17 amino acids. CDR3 loop: CASSVDNRDRDYNEQFF. CDR3 coding DNA: TGTGCCAGCAGCGTTGACAACCGGGACAGGGACTACAATGAGCAGTTCTTC.

CDR3: CASSLLEGYGYTF. CDR3 nucleotide sequence: TGTGCCAGCAGCCTCTTAGAGGGCTATGGCTACACCTTC. The chain recombines TRBV9 with TRBJ1-2; D remains unclear. The CDR3 sequence is 13 residues long. Germline V gene data show CDR1 as SGDLS and CDR2 as YYNGEE. The ends were cut back, 4 bases at V and 4 bases at J, with 11 bases in the middle.

The chain joins TRBV5-6 to TRBJ2-2, with 10 bases aligning to TRBD1. Per germline, CDR1 SGHDT and CDR2 YYEEEE. This CDR3 has 19 amino acids. J was trimmed by 1 base and V by 5 bases; bases with no gene match: 14. In nucleotides, the CDR3 is TGTGCCAGCAGTGCCGGGACAGGGGCCCTCTTGTTGAACACCGGGGAGCTGTTTTTT. Translated: CASSAGTGALLLNTGELFF.

This clone was seen more than once but under ten times. V and J are TRBV13 and TRBJ1-2; 8 nucleotides line up with TRBD1. J was trimmed by 5 bases and V by 6 bases; bases with no gene match: 5. Germline lookup yields CDR1 PRHDT and CDR2 FYEKMQ (reference sequence). The CDR3 runs to 13 residues. In DNA, the CDR3 is TGTGCCAGCAGGCTCACAGGGGGTTATGGCTACACCTTC. Residues: CASRLTGGYGYTF.